What follows are 10 T cell receptor beta chains derived from one specimen sequenced in a study of T cell changes during pregnancy in multiple sclerosis (dated by TCRdb to the late 2010s). Receptor libraries were prepared by the immunoSEQ multiplex PCR assay. The immuneACCESS repertoire file appears here via TCRdb, limited to in-frame rearrangements. These files lack a portion of the clones; in checked studies, under half of the deficit traces to unresolved V genes, and the cause of the others is not known. This sample has 50,000 to 65,000 clones in its table, and about 89% of those were observed once. The top ten constitute roughly 1.8% of the sample. This material consisted of peripheral blood, taken after pregnancy. These receptors all stem from a female donor with multiple sclerosis, enrolled in a pregnancy study.

This chain joins TRBV5-1 and TRBJ2-5, with D possibly matching TRBD2 (7 bases). CDR1 and CDR2 from the germline V gene are SGHRS and YFSETQ. The CDR3 extends over 16 amino acids. Trimming cost V 4 bases and J 3 bases, with 19 bases left between them. The CDR3: CASSALPGGAEETQYF. Here the CDR3 DNA reads TGCGCCAGCAGCGCCCTGCCTGGGGGGGCGGAAGAGACCCAGTACTTC. The full variable domain, rest sourced from reference TRBV5-1 and TRBJ2-5, is KAGVTQTPRYLIKTRGQQVTLSCSPISGHRSVSWYQQTPGQGLQFLFEYFSETQRNKGNFPGRFSGRQFSNSRSEMNVSTLELGDSALYLCASSALPGGAEETQYFGPGTRLLVL.

The rearrangement links TRBV7-2 to TRBJ2-2; possible D gene TRBD2, 6 bases. Germline lookup yields CDR1 SGHTA and CDR2 FQGNSA. The length of the CDR3 is 15 residues. Deletions cut 7 bases from V and 5 bases from J, with 17 bases between. In DNA, the CDR3 is TGTGCCAGCACCAAGGAGGGGAGACGGACCGGGGAGCTGTTTTTT. Amino acid sequence: CASTKEGRRTGELFF. Using reference TRBV7-2 and TRBJ2-2 for the parts outside the CDR3, the full variable domain is GAGVSQSPSNKVTEKGKDVELRCDPISGHTALYWYRQSLGQGLEFLIYFQGNSAPDKSGLPSDRFSAERTGGSVSTLTIQRTQQEDSAVYLCASTKEGRRTGELFFGEGSRLTVL.

The V call is TRBV15, the J call TRBJ2-1, with 9 nucleotides matching TRBD2. The V segment lost 3 bases and the J segment 0 bases; nucleotides outside the gene matches: 0. The CDR3 covers 15 residues. Looked up from germline, CDR1 is LNHNV and CDR2 is YYDKDF (reference sequence). The CDR3 loop reads CATSRTSGSYNEQFF. CDR3 sequence (DNA): TGTGCCACCAGCAGGACTAGCGGCTCCTACAATGAGCAGTTCTTC.

This clone was seen a single time. V gene TRBV18 combines with J gene TRBJ2-5; D gene uncertain. Trimming shortened V by 3 bases and J by 0 bases, and 2 bases separated the two germline ends. This CDR3 comprises 12 residues. CDR1 is KGHSH and CDR2 is LQKENI in the germline V gene. CDR3 residues: CASSPYQETQYF. CDR3 nucleotides: TGTGCCAGCTCACCCTACCAAGAGACCCAGTACTTC.

This clone appeared a single time. The chain recombines TRBV7-9 with TRBJ1-2; D uncertain. The CDR3 extends over 13 amino acids. In germline, CDR1 is SEHNR, CDR2 FQNEAQ (reference sequence). Trimming stripped 5 bases from V and 5 bases from J, with 12 bases between. The CDR3 here is CASSPGRPYGYTF. DNA for the CDR3: TGTGCCAGCAGCCCCGGCAGGCCTTATGGCTACACCTTC.

The chain recombines TRBV7-3 with TRBJ2-1; perhaps TRBD2 as D (5 bases). CDR1 and CDR2 (germline): SGHTA, FQGTGA. This CDR3 comprises 16 residues. The V gene lost 1 base and the J gene lost 0 bases, with 10 bases spanning the gap. CDR3 bases: TGTGCCAGCAGCTTAAGACTGGGGAGCTCCTACAATGAGCAGTTCTTC. It specifies CASSLRLGSSYNEQFF.

The chain is built from TRBV7-2 and TRBJ1-2; TRBD1 matches 9 bases. The length of the CDR3 is 17 residues. CDR1 and CDR2 (germline): SGHTA, FQGNSA. Losses at the gene ends were 6 bases for V and 2 bases for J; bases not matched to a gene: 13. CDR3 protein: CASRGRDRVSSNYGYTF. The CDR3 nucleotides read TGTGCCAGCAGGGGCCGGGACAGGGTCAGTTCAAACTATGGCTACACCTTC.

The rearrangement uses TRBV7-2 and TRBJ2-3; D uncertain. CDR3 length equals 13 residues. Germline V gene data show CDR1 as SGHTA and CDR2 as FQGNSA. The ends were cut back, 7 bases at V and 1 base at J, with 9 bases in the middle. The CDR3 DNA sequence: TGTGCCAGCACCTTCCCTGGCACAGATACGCAGTATTTT. Its translation is CASTFPGTDTQYF.

The V and J genes are TRBV28 and TRBJ2-7, with 7 bases aligning to TRBD2. CDR1 MDHEN and CDR2 SYDVKM come from the germline V gene. The V gene end was trimmed by 7 bases and the J gene end by 4 bases; junction bases not matched to a gene: 13. The CDR3 spans 15 residues. CDR3 sequence (DNA): TGTGCCAGCAACCCTCCCCCCCGGGGGGTATACGAGCAGTACTTC. This translates into CASNPPPRGVYEQYF.

A note on this clone: Different DNA sequences within this sample yield the same CDR3. CDR3 nucleotides: TGTGCCAGCAGCGTTGGGGGGGCCGTGAACACTGAAGCTTTCTTT. This translates into CASSVGGAVNTEAFF. This sequence joins TRBV9 and TRBJ1-1, with D possibly being TRBD1 (6 bases). Trimming took 2 bases from V and 0 from J, leaving 11 bases between them. CDR3 size: 15 residues. Germline assignment: CDR1 SGDLS and CDR2 YYNGEE.